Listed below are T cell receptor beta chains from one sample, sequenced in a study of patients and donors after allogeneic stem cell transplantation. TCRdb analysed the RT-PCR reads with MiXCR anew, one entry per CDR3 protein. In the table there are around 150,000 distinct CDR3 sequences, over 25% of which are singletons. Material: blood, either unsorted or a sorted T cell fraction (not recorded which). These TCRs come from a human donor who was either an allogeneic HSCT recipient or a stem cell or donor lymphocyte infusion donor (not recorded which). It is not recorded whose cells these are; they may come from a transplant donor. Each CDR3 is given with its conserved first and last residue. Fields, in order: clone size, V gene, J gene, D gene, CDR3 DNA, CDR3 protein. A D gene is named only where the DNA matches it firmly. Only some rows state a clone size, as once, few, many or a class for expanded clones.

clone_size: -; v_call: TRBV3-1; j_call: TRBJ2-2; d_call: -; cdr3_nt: TGTGCCAGCAGCCCCCCCCTACTGAACACCGGGGAGCTGTTTTTT; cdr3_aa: CASSPPLLNTGELFF
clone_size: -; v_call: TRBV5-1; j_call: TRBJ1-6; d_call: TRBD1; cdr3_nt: TGCGCCAGCAGCCCCGACGACAGGGGTCATAGTAATTCACCCCTCCACTTT; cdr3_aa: CASSPDDRGHSNSPLHF
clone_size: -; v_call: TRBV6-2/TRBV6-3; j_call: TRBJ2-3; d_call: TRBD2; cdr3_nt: TGTGCCAGCAGCTCCGGACTAGCGGGAGGCTTCACAGATACGCAGTATTTT; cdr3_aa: CASSSGLAGGFTDTQYF
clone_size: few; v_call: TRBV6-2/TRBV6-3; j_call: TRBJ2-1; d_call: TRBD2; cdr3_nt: TGTGCCAGCAGTTACCGGCTAGCGGGAGGAGAACCGTTCTTC; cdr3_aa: CASSYRLAGGEPFF
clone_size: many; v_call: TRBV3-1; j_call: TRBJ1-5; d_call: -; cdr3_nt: TGTGCCAGCAGCCAAGATATGGGACCCCGAGGGCAGCCCCAGCATTTT; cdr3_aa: CASSQDMGPRGQPQHF
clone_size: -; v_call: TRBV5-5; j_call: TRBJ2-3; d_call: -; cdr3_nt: TGTGCCAGCAGCTTGTTGGCAGGTTCCGGCACAGATACGCAGTATTTT; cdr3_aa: CASSLLAGSGTDTQYF
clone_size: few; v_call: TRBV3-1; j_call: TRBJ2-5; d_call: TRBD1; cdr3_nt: TGTGCCAGCAGCACAAGGACAGGGCAGCAAGAGACCCAGTACTTC; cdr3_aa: CASSTRTGQQETQYF
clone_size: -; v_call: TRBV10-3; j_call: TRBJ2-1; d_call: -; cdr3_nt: TGTGCCATCAGTGAGTACAACGATGAGCAGTTCTTC; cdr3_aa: CAISEYNDEQFF
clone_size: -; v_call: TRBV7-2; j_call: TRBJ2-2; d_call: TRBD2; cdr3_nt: TGTGCCAGCAGCTCACGACTAGCGGGAGTTGGCACCGGGGAGCTGTTTTTT; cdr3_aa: CASSSRLAGVGTGELFF
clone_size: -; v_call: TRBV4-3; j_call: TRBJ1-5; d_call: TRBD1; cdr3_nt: TGCGCCAGCAGCCAGGGCCCCCACAGGGGGCCGGATCAGCCCCAGCATTTT; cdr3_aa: CASSQGPHRGPDQPQHF
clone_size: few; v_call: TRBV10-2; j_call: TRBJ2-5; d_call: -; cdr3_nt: TGCGCCAGCTCCCGAGGGGAGACCCAGTACTTC; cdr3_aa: CASSRGETQYF
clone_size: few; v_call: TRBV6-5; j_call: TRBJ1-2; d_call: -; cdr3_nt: TGTGCCAGCAGTACACATACTAACACGGTCGGCTACACCTTC; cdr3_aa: CASSTHTNTVGYTF
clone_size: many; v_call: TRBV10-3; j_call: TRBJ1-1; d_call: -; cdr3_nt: TGTGCCATCAGCCGGGACCTATTGAACACTGAAGCTTTCTTT; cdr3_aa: CAISRDLLNTEAFF
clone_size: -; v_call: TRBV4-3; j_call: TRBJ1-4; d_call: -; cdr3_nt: TGCGCCAGCAGCCAAGCCCCTCGACCGGGACCAGGGGATGAAAAACTGTTTTTT; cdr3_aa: CASSQAPRPGPGDEKLFF
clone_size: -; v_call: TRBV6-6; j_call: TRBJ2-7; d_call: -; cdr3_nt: TGTGCCAGCAGTTACTCGGCCGCGGGGCAGTACTTC; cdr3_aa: CASSYSAAGQYF
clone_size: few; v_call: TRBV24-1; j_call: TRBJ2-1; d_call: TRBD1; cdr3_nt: TGTGCCACCAGTGATCGACAGGGTGGAAGGGTCGATGAGCAGTTCTTC; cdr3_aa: CATSDRQGGRVDEQFF
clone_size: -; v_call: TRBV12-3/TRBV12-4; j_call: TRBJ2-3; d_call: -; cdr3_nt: TGTGCCAGCAGCTTCGTGGTGGGAGAGGCAGATACGCAGTATTTT; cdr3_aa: CASSFVVGEADTQYF
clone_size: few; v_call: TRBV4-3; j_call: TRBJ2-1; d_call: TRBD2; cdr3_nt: TGCGCCAGCAGCCAAGAGGAACTAGCGGGAGGTTCAAAGTTCTTC; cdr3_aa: CASSQEELAGGSKFF
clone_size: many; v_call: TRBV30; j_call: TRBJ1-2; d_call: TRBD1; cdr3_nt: TGTGCCTGGAGTGCACAGGGGGCAGCTGGCTACACCTTC; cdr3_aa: CAWSAQGAAGYTF
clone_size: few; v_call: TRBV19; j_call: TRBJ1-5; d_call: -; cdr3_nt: TGTGCCAGTAGGTTTCAAGGGAATCAGCCCCAGCATTTT; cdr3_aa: CASRFQGNQPQHF
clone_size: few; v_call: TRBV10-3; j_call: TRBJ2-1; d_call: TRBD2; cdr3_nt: TGTGCCATCAGTGATCCGGGACTAGGGGCCAATGAGCAGTTCTTC; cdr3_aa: CAISDPGLGANEQFF
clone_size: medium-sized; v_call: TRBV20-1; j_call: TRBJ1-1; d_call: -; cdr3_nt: TGCAGTGCTAGAGGGCTGAACACTGAAGCTTTCTTT; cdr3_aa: CSARGLNTEAFF
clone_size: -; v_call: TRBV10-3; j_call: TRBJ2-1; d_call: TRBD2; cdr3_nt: TGTGCCATCAGTGGACTAGCGCAAGACAATGAGCAGTTCTTC; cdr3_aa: CAISGLAQDNEQFF
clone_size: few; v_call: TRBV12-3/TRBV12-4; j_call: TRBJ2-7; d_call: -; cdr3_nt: TGTGCCAGCAGTTTGGGAATCTACTCCTACGAGCAGTACTTC; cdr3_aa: CASSLGIYSYEQYF
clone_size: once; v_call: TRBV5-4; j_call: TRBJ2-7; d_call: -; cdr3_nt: TGTGCCAGCAGCGAGGCAGGCGGGACACTCTACGAGCAGTACTTC; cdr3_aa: CASSEAGGTLYEQYF
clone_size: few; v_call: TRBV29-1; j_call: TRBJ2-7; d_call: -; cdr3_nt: TGCAGCGTGGGGGGGCTGGACTTCTACGAGCAGTACTTC; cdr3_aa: CSVGGLDFYEQYF
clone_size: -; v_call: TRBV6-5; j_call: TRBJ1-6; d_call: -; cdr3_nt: TGTGCCAGCAGTTACTCCTTCATACGCAGTCATTCACCCCTCCACTTT; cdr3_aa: CASSYSFIRSHSPLHF
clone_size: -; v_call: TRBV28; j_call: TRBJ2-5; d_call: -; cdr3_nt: TGTGTGTCAGGGCGGGAGACCCAGTACTTC; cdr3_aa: CVSGRETQYF
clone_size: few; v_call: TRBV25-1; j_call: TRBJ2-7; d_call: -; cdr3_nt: TGTGCCAGCAGTGGAGGGGGGCGGCCGCAGTACTTC; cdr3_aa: CASSGGGRPQYF
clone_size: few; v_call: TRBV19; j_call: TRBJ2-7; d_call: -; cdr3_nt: TGTGCCAGTAGTATAAACCGCGAGACCTACGAGCAGTACTTC; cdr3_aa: CASSINRETYEQYF
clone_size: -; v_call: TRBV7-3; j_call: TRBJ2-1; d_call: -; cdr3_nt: TGTGCCAGCAGCTTAGGGGCTAGCTGGGGGGATGAGCAGTTCTTC; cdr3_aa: CASSLGASWGDEQFF
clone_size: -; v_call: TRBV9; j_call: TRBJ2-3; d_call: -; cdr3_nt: TGTGCCAGCAGCGGACCCGCAGATACGCAGTATTTT; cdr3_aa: CASSGPADTQYF
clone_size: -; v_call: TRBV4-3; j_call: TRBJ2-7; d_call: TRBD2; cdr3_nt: TGCGCCAGCAGCCAAGGGTCTAGCGGGACCTACGAGCAGTACTTC; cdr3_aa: CASSQGSSGTYEQYF
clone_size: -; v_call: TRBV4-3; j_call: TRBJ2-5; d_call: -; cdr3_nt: TGCGCCAGCAGCCCCGAGGCATGGAGGGAGACCCAGTACTTC; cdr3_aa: CASSPEAWRETQYF
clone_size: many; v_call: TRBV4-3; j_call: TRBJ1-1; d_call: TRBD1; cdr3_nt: TGCGCCAGCAGCCAAAGGGACAGGGGTGCTGAAGCTTTCTTT; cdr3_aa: CASSQRDRGAEAFF
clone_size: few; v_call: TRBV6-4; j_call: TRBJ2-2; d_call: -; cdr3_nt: TGTGCCAGCAGCGAAGCAGGGGCCGGGGAGCTGTTTTTT; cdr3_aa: CASSEAGAGELFF
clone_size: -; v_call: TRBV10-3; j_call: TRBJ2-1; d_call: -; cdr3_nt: TGTGCCATCAGGACCAACTACAATGAGCAGTTCTTC; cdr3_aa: CAIRTNYNEQFF
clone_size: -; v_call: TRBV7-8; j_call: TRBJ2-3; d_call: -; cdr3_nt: TGTGCCAGCAGCTTTGAGAGGCTTGGATACGGGCTAGGGAGCACAGATACGCAGTATTTT; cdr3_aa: CASSFERLGYGLGSTDTQYF
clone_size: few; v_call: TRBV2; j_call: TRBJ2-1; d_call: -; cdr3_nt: TGTGCCAGCATTCACGGGCTCGGTGAGCAGTTCTTC; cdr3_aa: CASIHGLGEQFF
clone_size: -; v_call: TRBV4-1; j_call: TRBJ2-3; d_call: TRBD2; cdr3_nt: TGCGCCAGCAGCCAAGTGACTAGCGGGAGGGGCACAGATACGCAGTATTTT; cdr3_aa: CASSQVTSGRGTDTQYF